Sequencing of this TCR beta chain was carried out in a study of CD8 T cells in ankylosing spondylitis listed by TCRdb under 2017. Describing the broader study: The study profiled T cell receptor beta repertoires in healthy donors and ankylosing spondylitis patients to find disease-linked TCR variants. The whole study cohort included 90 to 120 healthy donors and roughly 24 ankylosing spondylitis patients. Samples of peripheral blood were taken, and for ankylosing spondylitis patients, synovial fluid was collected as well. The paper as a whole reports these results and caveats: According to the report, matched synovial fluid samples from ankylosing spondylitis patients were significantly enriched for the disease-linked clones. Some of the motif variants had been reported before in the synovial fluid and blood of reactive arthritis patients, a finding that suggests common disease-initiation mechanisms. A CD8+ phenotype was shown by the disease-linked clones, which were found at relatively low frequencies in peripheral blood. Blood from ankylosing spondylitis patients appeared to be characterized by a TCR beta motif made up of several highly homologous amino acid variants.

Including the terminal cysteine and phenylalanine, the CDR3 comprises 16 residues. Only the CDR3 region is kept as DNA, spanning 48 bases read in frame from base 1. V is cut back by 2 bases and J by 8 bases, with 14 bases in the junction unmatched. Per the germline V gene, SGHAT is the CDR1 and FQNNGV is the CDR2. The sequencing machine was an Illumina HiSeq 2500. TCR beta libraries were prepared by quantitative 5'-RACE with molecular barcodes. In the paper's pipeline: Disease-linked TCR variants were identified with a new computational method built on a probabilistic model of VDJ rearrangement. TCRdb handled the public reads itself, with Q25 trimming in fastp and clone calling in MiXCR, and kept productive beta chains. CDR3 protein sequences are deduplicated, and each keeps its most common genes and DNA. For this entry, the V and J calls and clone size follow TCRdb and not the study's own pipeline. The sample profile shows about 360,000 distinct CDR3 sequences; roughly 20% of them were found once. Roughly 14% of the sample goes to the ten largest clones.

This clonotype was seen a few times. Its recognized antigen is unknown. No qualities accompany the bases; no much larger clone lies one base away. The rearrangement joined TRBV11-2 to TRBJ2-5; 7 bases in the junction line up with TRBD1. The receptor comes from a male donor with ankylosing spondylitis or in good health (not recorded which). The sequencing sample was made of blood, either unsorted or a sorted T cell fraction (not recorded which). At the DNA level, the sequence is TGTGCCAGCAGCTTAACACAGGGGCCCACCGAAGCTACCCAGTACTTC. It translates as CASSLTQGPTEATQYF.